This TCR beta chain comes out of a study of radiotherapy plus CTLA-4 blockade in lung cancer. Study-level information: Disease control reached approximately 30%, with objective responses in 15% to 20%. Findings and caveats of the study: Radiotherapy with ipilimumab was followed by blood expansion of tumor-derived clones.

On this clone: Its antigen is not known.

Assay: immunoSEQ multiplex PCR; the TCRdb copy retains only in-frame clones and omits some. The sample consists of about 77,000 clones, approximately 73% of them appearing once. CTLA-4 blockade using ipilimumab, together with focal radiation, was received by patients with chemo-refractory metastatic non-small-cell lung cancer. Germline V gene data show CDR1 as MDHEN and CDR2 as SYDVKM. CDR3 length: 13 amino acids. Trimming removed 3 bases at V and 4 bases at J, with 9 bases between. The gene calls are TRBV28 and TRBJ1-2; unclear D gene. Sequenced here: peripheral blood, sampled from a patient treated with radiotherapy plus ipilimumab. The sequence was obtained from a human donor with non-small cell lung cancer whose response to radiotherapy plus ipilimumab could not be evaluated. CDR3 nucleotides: TGTGCCAGCAGTTTCCGGGGTGGCTATGGCTACACCTTC. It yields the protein CASSFRGGYGYTF.